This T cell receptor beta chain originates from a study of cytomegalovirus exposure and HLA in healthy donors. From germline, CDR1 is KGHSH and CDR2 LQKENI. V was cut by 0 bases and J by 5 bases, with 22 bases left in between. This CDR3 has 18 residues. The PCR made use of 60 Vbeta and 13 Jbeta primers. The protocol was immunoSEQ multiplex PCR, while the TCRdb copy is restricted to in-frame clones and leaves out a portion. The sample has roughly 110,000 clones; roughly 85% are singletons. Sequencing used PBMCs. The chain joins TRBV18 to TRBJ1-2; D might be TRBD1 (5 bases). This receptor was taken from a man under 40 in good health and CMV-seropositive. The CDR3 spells CASSPPNLRQSNVYGYTF. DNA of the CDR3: TGTGCCAGCTCACCACCTAATTTACGACAGTCCAACGTTTATGGCTACACCTTC.